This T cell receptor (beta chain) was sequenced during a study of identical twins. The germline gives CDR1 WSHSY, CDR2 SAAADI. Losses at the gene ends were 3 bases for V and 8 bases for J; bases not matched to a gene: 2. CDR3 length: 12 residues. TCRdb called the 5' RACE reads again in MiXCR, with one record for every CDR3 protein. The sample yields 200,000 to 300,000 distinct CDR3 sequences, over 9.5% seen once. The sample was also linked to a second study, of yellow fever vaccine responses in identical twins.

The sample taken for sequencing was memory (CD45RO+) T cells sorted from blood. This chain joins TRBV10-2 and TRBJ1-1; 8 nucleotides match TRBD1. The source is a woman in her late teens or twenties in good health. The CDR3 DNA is TGCGCCAGCAGTGACGGGGACAGGGAAGCTTTCTTT. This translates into CASSDGDREAFF.